These 14 T cell receptor beta chains share one sample of origin, sequenced in a study of cytomegalovirus exposure and HLA in healthy donors. Vbeta (60) and Jbeta (13) primers were used in the PCR. Only in-frame clones appear in the TCRdb table, and some are missing; sequencing was by immunoSEQ multiplex PCR. This sample has some 130,000 clones, with over 60% found just once. Sequencing was carried out using PBMCs. Receptor source: a male donor in good health and CMV-seropositive.

This rearrangement joins TRBV6-5 to TRBJ2-1; 9 bases agree with TRBD2. Per the germline V gene, CDR1 is MNHEY and CDR2 is SVGAGI. The CDR3 runs 16 residues. Trimming removed 0 bases from V and 3 bases from J; junction bases left unmatched: 3. In DNA, the CDR3 is TGTGCCAGCAGTTACTCGGCGGGGGGGATCTACAATGAGCAGTTCTTC. This translates into CASSYSAGGIYNEQFF.

The rearrangement joins TRBV28 to TRBJ2-5; D perhaps matches TRBD2 (6 bases). The CDR3 has 13 amino acids. The V gene's germline CDR1 is MDHEN and CDR2 SYDVKM. V lost 3 bases and J 4 bases, leaving 9 bases between the germline ends. CDR3 DNA sequence: TGTGCCAGCAGTTTGGGGGGTAGAGAGACCCAGTACTTC. Amino acids: CASSLGGRETQYF. The entire variable domain, with the rest obtained from reference TRBV28 and TRBJ2-5, is as follows: DVKVTQSSRYLVKRTGEKVFLECVQDMDHENMFWYRQDPGLGLRLIYFSYDVKMKEKGDIPEGYSVSREKKERFSLILESASTNQTSMYLCASSLGGRETQYFGPGTRLLVL.

In nucleotides, the CDR3 is TGTGCCAGCAGCTTAGCGCTCTGGGCTAGCGGGGGGGAAACCTACGAGCAGTACTTC. Encoded protein: CASSLALWASGGETYEQYF. The J gene is TRBJ2-7, the V gene TRBV7-2; 12 bases line up with TRBD2. CDR3 length equals 19 residues. Germline lookup yields CDR1 SGHTA and CDR2 FQGNSA. V shed 0 bases, J shed 2 bases, and the junction held 11 bases outside the gene matches.

The rearrangement joins TRBV6-5 to TRBJ2-1; 9 bases line up with TRBD2. CDR3 length: 15 residues. Germline CDR1 is MNHEY and CDR2 is SVGAGI. Trimming cost V 6 bases and J 6 bases; bases outside gene matches: 9. The CDR3: CASRFDAGGANEQFF. CDR3 sequence (DNA): TGTGCCAGCAGGTTTGATGCGGGGGGGGCCAATGAGCAGTTCTTC.

Points on this clone: Mismatch with germline at one junction end may stem from a read error. In DNA form, the CDR3 reads TGTGCCAGCAGTGAACGGCAGGCCCTGGGCACAGATACACAGTATTTT. This encodes CASSERQALGTDTQYF. The genes are TRBV2 and TRBJ2-3; D unclear. The CDR3 length is 16 residues. Germline V gene sequence: CDR1 SNHLY, CDR2 FYNNEI.

In its sample, this clone was seen a few times. The chain joins TRBV30 to TRBJ2-5; 10 positions match TRBD1. V shed 2 bases, J shed 5 bases, and the junction held 8 bases outside the gene matches. The CDR3 contains 15 residues. Per germline, CDR1 GTSNPN and CDR2 SVGIG (reference sequence). The CDR3 is CAWSPGDRGRETQYF. The CDR3 DNA reads as TGTGCCTGGAGTCCGGGGGACAGGGGTAGGGAGACCCAGTACTTC.

The chain has TRBV7-2 and TRBJ2-5; 9 nucleotides align to TRBD2. The better agreement between TRBJ2-7 and the DNA end casts doubt on the J call. The CDR3 is 16 amino acids. CDR1 and CDR2 from the germline V gene are SGHTA and FQGNSA. As DNA, the CDR3 is TGTGCCAGCAGCTTAGGTGGTAGCGGGAGTACCCACGAGCAGTACTTC. Encoded protein: CASSLGGSGSTHEQYF.

The V gene is TRBV7-2, the J gene TRBJ2-2; 8 bases align to TRBD1. V was pared by 5 bases and J by 0 bases, with 5 bases of the junction left unmatched. The germline CDR1 and CDR2 sequences are SGHTA and FQGNSA. The CDR3 consists of 16 residues. The CDR3 reads CASSAGQGSNTGELFF. CDR3 nucleotides: TGTGCCAGCAGCGCCGGACAGGGATCGAACACCGGGGAGCTGTTTTTT. Based on the CDR3 plus reference TRBV7-2 and TRBJ2-2, the full variable domain is GAGVSQSPSNKVTEKGKDVELRCDPISGHTALYWYRQSLGQGLEFLIYFQGNSAPDKSGLPSDRFSAERTGGSVSTLTIQRTQQEDSAVYLCASSAGQGSNTGELFFGEGSRLTVL.

This clone was counted a single time. The chain joins TRBV7-2 to TRBJ2-1, with 10 positions matching TRBD2. Per the germline V gene, CDR1 is SGHTA and CDR2 is FQGNSA. The CDR3 covers 17 residues. With V trimmed by 2 bases and J by 6 bases, 10 bases remained unmatched. The CDR3 nucleotides are TGTGCCAGCAGCTTAACCACTAGCGGGATCCTTGGCAATGAGCAGTTCTTC. Protein product: CASSLTTSGILGNEQFF. Drawing the rest from reference TRBV7-2 and TRBJ2-1, the complete variable domain is GAGVSQSPSNKVTEKGKDVELRCDPISGHTALYWYRQSLGQGLEFLIYFQGNSAPDKSGLPSDRFSAERTGGSVSTLTIQRTQQEDSAVYLCASSLTTSGILGNEQFFGPGTRLTVL.

The chain couples TRBV28 to TRBJ2-1, with 12 bases lining up with TRBD1. The V gene end was trimmed by 5 bases and the J gene end by 8 bases; junction bases not matched to a gene: 13. Germline CDR1 is MDHEN and CDR2 is SYDVKM. This CDR3 comprises 17 residues. CDR3 amino acids: CASSPLGTGGASYEQFF. CDR3 sequence (DNA): TGTGCCAGCAGTCCGTTGGGGACAGGGGGCGCAAGCTATGAGCAGTTCTTC. The full variable domain, in which reference TRBV28 and TRBJ2-1 provide the parts outside the CDR3, is DVKVTQSSRYLVKRTGEKVFLECVQDMDHENMFWYRQDPGLGLRLIYFSYDVKMKEKGDIPEGYSVSREKKERFSLILESASTNQTSMYLCASSPLGTGGASYEQFFGPGTRLTVL.

This clone appeared a single time. V usage is TRBV18 and J usage is TRBJ2-7; D perhaps matches TRBD2 (5 bases). Germline V gene lookup returns CDR1 KGHSH and CDR2 LQKENI. V was clipped by 5 bases and J by 2 bases, with 10 bases between them. The CDR3 contains 13 residues. CDR3 protein: CASSKAGTYEQYF. The DNA for the CDR3 is TGTGCCAGCTCAAAGGCGGGTACCTACGAGCAGTACTTC.

The V call is TRBV6-5, the J call TRBJ1-6; tentatively, D is TRBD1 (6 bases). Germline CDR1 MNHEY, CDR2 SVGAGI. V was clipped by 6 bases and J by 3 bases, with 9 bases between them. This CDR3 has 14 residues. This chain's CDR3 is CASRVGHYNSPLHF. The CDR3 coding sequence is TGTGCCAGCAGAGTGGGACACTATAATTCACCCCTCCACTTT.

The chain joins TRBV9 to TRBJ1-2; 8 bases are shared with TRBD1. Germline CDR1 reads SGDLS; CDR2 reads YYNGEE. The CDR3 extends over 15 amino acids. J gave up 2 bases and V 4 bases, and 7 bases lay outside the gene matches. CDR3 in DNA: TGTGCCAGCAGCTTTCCGGACAGGGAGAACTATGGCTACACCTTC. Protein sequence: CASSFPDRENYGYTF.

In its sample, this clone was seen once. This chain links TRBV5-1 with TRBJ2-1; 8 bases match TRBD2. The ends lost 1 base at V and 6 bases at J; junction bases unmatched: 9. Germline loops: CDR1 SGHRS, CDR2 YFSETQ. This CDR3 region has 16 residues. CDR3 DNA sequence: TGCGCCAGCAGCTTGAGAGGGGCGGGAGGCTCCAATGAGCAGTTCTTC. Encoded protein: CASSLRGAGGSNEQFF.